This T cell receptor beta chain was sequenced for a study of shared clonotypes between healthy human individuals. Study summary: The people who gave samples were a couple of women and a few men aged 18 to 49. General study findings and limits: Estimated clonotype richness was generally higher in naive than memory subsets. Sampling was confined to blood; repertoires within tissues likely differ.

Caucasian adults living in Nashville, Tennessee, provided all samples. There are 14 residues in the CDR3. CDR1 and CDR2 (germline): MDHEN, SYDVKM. The ends were cut back, 1 base at V and 5 bases at J, with 11 bases in the middle. Libraries were prepared by immunoSEQ multiplex PCR; TCRdb keeps only in-frame clonotypes and omits some of them. The table lists more than 1.2 million clones, just under 99% of them singletons. A note on this clone: Its antigen is not known.

The V call is TRBV28, the J call TRBJ1-2; D remains ambiguous. The sequenced material came from naive CD4+ T cells sorted from blood. The subset is: CD45RA+ positively selected. This clonotype was sampled from a man in his thirties or forties in good health. CDR3 DNA: TGTGCCAGCAGTTTATCCCTCGAAGAGTATGGCTACACCTTC. Amino acid sequence: CASSLSLEEYGYTF.